This T cell receptor (beta chain) emerged from a study of coeliac disease. Background on the study: Each coeliac patient was active, refractory type I, or diet-controlled. Study results and caveats: TRB repertoires were largely private, with most amino acid sequences found in only one sample. In active celiac disease, intraepithelial and lamina propria TRB and TRG repertoires were less clonal than controls.

Sequencing was performed with immunoSEQ multiplex PCR; in TCRdb, only in-frame clones are kept and a portion is missing. The sample yields about 4,800 clones, about four fifths seen once. V dropped 2 bases and J dropped 5 bases, with 13 bases sitting between them. The germline V gene has CDR1 SGHRS and CDR2 YFSETQ. The length of the CDR3 is 15 residues. Details on this clone: What it recognizes is unknown.

Sequencing used one aliquot of roughly 510,000 cells per fraction. V usage is TRBV5-1 and J usage is TRBJ1-4; weak D call: TRBD1 (5 bases). Sequenced: lamina propria lymphocytes from the gut. This receptor was taken from a woman between 18 and 30 years old with active celiac disease. The CDR3 bases are TGCGCCAGCAGCTTCCACGGGACTGGAAATGAAAAACTGTTTTTT. Encoded protein: CASSFHGTGNEKLFF.